The present T cell receptor beta chain was sequenced within a study of blood T cells in healthy people across ages. Study results and caveats: It was held that diversity estimates obtained from one million T cells represented underestimates. A strong correlation between TCR beta diversity and naive T cell percentage was seen.

Through a sample-barcoded 5' primer and a J-beta primer mix, a second PCR was run for roughly 6 to 12 cycles. TCRdb reanalysed the 5' RACE reads using MiXCR and keeps one entry per CDR3 protein. The profile covers about 1.4 million distinct CDR3 sequences, with 59% appearing a single time and roughly 7% taken by the ten largest. CDR1 is SGHRS and CDR2 is YFSETQ in the germline V gene. This CDR3 has 15 residues. The V gene end was trimmed by 7 bases and the J gene end by 1 base; junction bases not matched to a gene: 6. This clonotype appeared a few times. Its antigen is unknown. The sequencing input was blood. This clonotype was obtained from a man between 18 and 35 years old in good health. The V gene is TRBV5-1, the J gene TRBJ2-3; 10 bases are a match to TRBD2. The CDR3 loop reads CASRTGTSGTDTQYF. The CDR3 nucleotides are TGCGCCAGCCGTACCGGGACTAGCGGCACAGATACGCAGTATTTT.